One sample yielded the 26 T cell receptor beta chains listed below, sequenced in a study of shared clonotypes between healthy human individuals. Produced via immunoSEQ multiplex PCR; TCRdb's table is partial and in-frame only. The table shows some 2.3 million clones, with just over 90% occurring only once. The sequenced sample consisted of naive CD4+ T cells from PBMCs. Subset of the sample: CD45RA+ positively selected. The receptors derive from a man in his late teens or twenties in good health. Some clones in this sample may be carry-over from other donors' samples.

The chain joins TRBV7-9 to TRBJ2-1; D possibly uses TRBD1 or TRBD2 (5 bases each). There are 14 residues in the CDR3. V shed 4 bases and J shed 9 bases, with 16 bases lying between them. From germline, CDR1 is SEHNR and CDR2 FQNEAQ (reference sequence). The CDR3 region is CASSSSMGGGEQFF. The CDR3 nucleotides read TGTGCCAGCAGCTCATCCATGGGTGGGGGTGAGCAGTTCTTC.

The chain is built from TRBV14 and TRBJ2-4; D might be TRBD1 (5 bases). CDR1 SGHDN and CDR2 FVKESK come from the germline V gene. The ends were cut back, 2 bases at V and 1 base at J, with 6 bases in the middle. The CDR3 has 14 residues. The chain's CDR3 is CASSQPGAKNIQYF. CDR3 nucleotide sequence: TGTGCCAGCAGCCAACCAGGGGCCAAAAACATTCAGTACTTC.

This chain joins TRBV7-2 and TRBJ1-4; D may be TRBD1 (6 bases). V lost 3 bases and J lost 0, with 17 bases in between. Germline V gene sequence: CDR1 SGHTA, CDR2 FQGNSA. This CDR3 is 18 amino acids long. CDR3 residues: CASSLDPGAAATNEKLFF. CDR3 in DNA: TGTGCCAGCAGCTTGGATCCGGGGGCAGCCGCAACTAATGAAAAACTGTTTTTT. Combining the CDR3 with reference TRBV7-2 and TRBJ1-4 gives the whole variable domain GAGVSQSPSNKVTEKGKDVELRCDPISGHTALYWYRQSLGQGLEFLIYFQGNSAPDKSGLPSDRFSAERTGGSVSTLTIQRTQQEDSAVYLCASSLDPGAAATNEKLFFGSGTQLSVL.

The chain employs TRBV5-4 and TRBJ2-5, with 11 positions matching TRBD1. V gave up 3 bases and J gave up 4 bases; unmatched junction bases: 5. Germline CDR1 and CDR2: SGHNT and YYREEE (reference sequence). The CDR3 runs to 15 residues. CDR3 nucleotides: TGTGCCAGCAGCTACGGACAGGGGGCTGGAGAGACCCAGTACTTC. Residues: CASSYGQGAGETQYF.

Regarding this clone: A junction end diverges from the germline sequence, so it may reflect a read error. The chain employs TRBV4-1 and TRBJ2-1, with 10 bases fitting TRBD2. CDR1 and CDR2 from the germline V gene are MGHRA and YSYEKL. This CDR3 has 16 amino acids. The CDR3 DNA sequence: TGCGCCAGCAGCAAAGACGTCGCTAGCGGGAGAAATGAGCAGTTCTTC. Its translation is CASSKDVASGRNEQFF.

The rearrangement uses TRBV9 and TRBJ2-5, with TRBD2 matching over 14 bases. The V gene end was trimmed by 3 bases and the J gene end by 3 bases; junction bases not matched to a gene: 1. This CDR3 region has 15 residues. CDR1 and CDR2 from the germline V gene are SGDLS and YYNGEE. In DNA, the CDR3 is TGTGCCAGCAGCGCGGGACTAGCGGGAGAAGAGACCCAGTACTTC. This codes for CASSAGLAGEETQYF.

This clone is a singleton in its sample. The sample has other DNA sequences that encode this CDR3 too. V gene TRBV11-2 combines with J gene TRBJ2-7, with TRBD1 identical over 8 bases. The CDR3 spans 15 residues. After removal of 2 bases from V and 1 base from J, the junction contained 4 bases not matched to a gene. The V gene's germline CDR1 is SGHAT and CDR2 FQNNGV. CDR3 region: CASSLRTGLSYEQYF. The DNA for the CDR3 is TGTGCCAGCAGCTTACGGACAGGGCTTTCCTACGAGCAGTACTTC.

This chain links TRBV19 with TRBJ2-2, with 7 positions matching TRBD2. J lost 5 bases, V lost 3 bases, and 6 bases had no gene match. The CDR3 covers 15 residues. Germline V gene data show CDR1 as LNHDA and CDR2 as SQIVND (reference sequence). In DNA, the CDR3 is TGTGCCAGTAGTATGGGAGGGAAGGCAACCGGGGAGCTGTTTTTT. Residues: CASSMGGKATGELFF.

CDR3 coding DNA: TGTGCCTGGAGTACGGGACAGGGGTATGAAAAACTGTTTTTT. Its protein product is CAWSTGQGYEKLFF. The J gene is TRBJ1-4, the V gene TRBV30; 10 bases align to TRBD1. Trimming removed 2 bases from V and 6 bases from J; junction bases left unmatched: 3. Germline V gene lookup returns CDR1 GTSNPN and CDR2 SVGIG (reference sequence). The CDR3 has 14 residues.

This chain joins TRBV2 and TRBJ2-7; D may be TRBD1 (5 bases). This CDR3 comprises 12 residues. V lost 10 bases, J lost 3 bases, and 13 bases lay in between. Per germline, CDR1 SNHLY and CDR2 FYNNEI. CDR3 amino acids: CATTDRDYEQYF. The CDR3 DNA reads as TGTGCCACCACAGACAGAGACTACGAGCAGTACTTC.

This chain connects TRBV6-1 to TRBJ2-4, with a tentative D call TRBD2 (7 bases). V shed 0 bases and J shed 3 bases, with 15 bases lying between them. Looked up from germline, CDR1 is MNHNS and CDR2 is SASEGT. The CDR3 consists of 17 residues. The CDR3: CASSEAGWGGNKNIQYF. In DNA, the CDR3 is TGTGCCAGCAGTGAAGCGGGATGGGGGGGCAACAAAAACATTCAGTACTTC.

The V gene is TRBV4-3, the J gene TRBJ2-7, with 12 nucleotides matching TRBD1. The CDR3 totals 16 residues. Trimming removed 0 bases from V and 6 bases from J; junction bases left unmatched: 6. CDR1 and CDR2 (germline): LGHNA, YSLEER. This chain's CDR3 is CASSQERDRGRVEQYF. The CDR3 DNA reads TGCGCCAGCAGCCAAGAGAGGGACAGGGGGCGTGTCGAGCAGTACTTC.

This sequence joins TRBV29-1 and TRBJ2-3, with 7 bases that match TRBD1. The CDR3 totals 13 residues. Unmatched junction bases numbered 7, after V lost 7 bases and J lost 3 bases. CDR1 is SQVTM, CDR2 ANQGSEA, per germline. The CDR3 spells CSGSGGITDTQYF. For the CDR3, the DNA is TGCAGCGGATCAGGGGGAATAACAGATACGCAGTATTTT.

The chain uses TRBV7-2 and TRBJ2-1; 15 bases line up with TRBD2. The trim removed 5 bases at V and 4 bases at J, leaving 9 bases unmatched. CDR1 SGHTA and CDR2 FQGNSA come from the germline V gene. The CDR3 extends over 18 amino acids. The CDR3 nucleotides read TGTGCCAGCAGCCCTACCCGTGGACTAGCGGGAGGGTACAATGAGCAGTTCTTC. Translated, it gives CASSPTRGLAGGYNEQFF.

This rearrangement joins TRBV29-1 to TRBJ2-1, with a tentative D call TRBD1 (6 bases). V gave up 7 bases and J gave up 7 bases, with 20 bases separating them. The germline V gene has CDR1 SQVTM and CDR2 ANQGSEA. This CDR3 is 14 amino acids long. CDR3 sequence: CSGAGPHQGNEQFF. The CDR3 DNA reads as TGCAGCGGGGCGGGCCCTCACCAGGGGAATGAGCAGTTCTTC.

V is TRBV5-1 and J is TRBJ2-1; 10 bases line up with TRBD1. With V trimmed by 4 bases and J by 1 base, 2 bases remained unmatched. The germline CDR1 and CDR2 sequences are SGHRS and YFSETQ. The CDR3 sequence is 15 residues long. CDR3 sequence reads: CASSGGQGSYNEQFF. The CDR3 DNA follows: TGCGCCAGCAGCGGGGGACAGGGGTCCTACAATGAGCAGTTCTTC.

V is TRBV7-2 and J is TRBJ2-7; no firm D call. The length of the CDR3 is 17 residues. Germline lookup yields CDR1 SGHTA and CDR2 FQGNSA. The V and J ends lost 1 base and 2 bases respectively, with 18 bases between them. CDR3: CASSLVALGRSPYEQYF. The CDR3 DNA follows: TGTGCCAGCAGCTTAGTGGCTTTAGGCAGGTCCCCCTACGAGCAGTACTTC.

The rearrangement links TRBV6-1 to TRBJ1-2; 9 bases match TRBD1. Germline CDR1 MNHNS, CDR2 SASEGT. V shed 4 bases and J 8 bases; nucleotides not matched to a gene: 5. This CDR3 region has 13 residues. CDR3 region: CASSGGQGGGYTF. In DNA form, the CDR3 reads TGTGCCAGCAGTGGGGGACAGGGAGGCGGCTACACCTTC.

The V and J genes are TRBV30 and TRBJ2-3; 7 bases line up with TRBD1. The CDR3 has 15 residues. Trimming took 2 bases from V and 2 from J; bases not matched to a gene: 7. Germline CDR1 reads GTSNPN; CDR2 reads SVGIG (reference sequence). CDR3 loop: CAWSTTGTYTDTQYF. CDR3 nucleotides: TGTGCCTGGAGTACGACAGGGACCTACACAGATACGCAGTATTTT.

The table lists this clone with a count of one. The chain links TRBV7-2 to TRBJ2-5, with D uncertain. V lost 2 bases to trimming and J lost 5 bases, with 12 bases between them. CDR1 is SGHTA, CDR2 FQGNSA, per germline. The CDR3 covers 14 residues. The CDR3 DNA reads as TGTGCCAGCAGCTTACTATGGGCGGAGGAGACCCAGTACTTC. This codes for CASSLLWAEETQYF.

V is TRBV5-1 and J is TRBJ2-1; perhaps TRBD1 as D (5 bases). Per germline, CDR1 SGHRS and CDR2 YFSETQ. V shed 4 bases and J shed 3 bases, with 17 bases lying between them. The CDR3 loop spans 16 amino acids. CDR3 residues: CASSQNPGHDYNEQFF. CDR3 in DNA: TGCGCCAGCAGCCAAAACCCTGGACACGACTACAATGAGCAGTTCTTC.

The sample holds one count of this clone. The chain uses TRBV9 and TRBJ2-5, with 8 bases lining up with TRBD2. Per the germline V gene, CDR1 is SGDLS and CDR2 is YYNGEE. The J segment lost 1 base and the V segment lost 0 bases, leaving 5 bases of the junction unmatched. The CDR3 spans 16 residues. Written as DNA, the CDR3 is TGTGCCAGCAGCGTAGCTACGGCGGGAGGCCAAGAGACCCAGTACTTC. Amino acids: CASSVATAGGQETQYF.

Only one count was recorded for this clone. V gene TRBV28 combines with J gene TRBJ1-4; a possible D gene is TRBD1 (5 bases). The CDR3 sequence is 14 residues long. Germline lookup yields CDR1 MDHEN and CDR2 SYDVKM. The ends were cut back, 6 bases at V and 8 bases at J, with 16 bases in the middle. The CDR3 reads CASRPGAAREKLFF. The CDR3 DNA reads as TGTGCCAGCAGGCCCGGGGCGGCCCGGGAAAAACTGTTTTTT.

As regards this clone: The sample holds other DNA sequences that translate to the same CDR3. The chain couples TRBV9 to TRBJ2-2; D remains unclear. The CDR3 has 13 amino acids. The germline V gene encodes CDR1 SGDLS and CDR2 YYNGEE. Deletions cut 3 bases from V and 1 base from J, with 4 bases between. This CDR3 is CASSAKNTGELFF. For the CDR3, the DNA is TGTGCCAGCAGCGCCAAGAACACCGGGGAGCTGTTTTTT.

The gene calls are TRBV7-9 and TRBJ2-2, with D perhaps matching TRBD1 or TRBD2 (5 bases each). Trimming left V 2 bases short and J 3 bases short, with 16 bases between. The CDR3 extends over 17 amino acids. CDR1 and CDR2 from the germline V gene are SEHNR and FQNEAQ (reference sequence). CDR3: CASSLFGTTLYTGELFF. CDR3 DNA sequence: TGTGCCAGCAGCTTATTTGGGACCACCCTGTACACCGGGGAGCTGTTTTTT.

The rearrangement uses TRBV28 and TRBJ1-5; 7 bases match TRBD1. J was trimmed by 0 bases and V by 6 bases; bases with no gene match: 5. Germline V gene data show CDR1 as MDHEN and CDR2 as SYDVKM. CDR3 length equals 15 residues. The CDR3 bases are TGTGCCAGCAGGGGACAGAGTTTTAGCAATCAGCCCCAGCATTTT. Residues: CASRGQSFSNQPQHF.